This entry lists 32 T cell receptor beta chains sequenced from one sample in a study of CD8+ T cells in alopecia areata. The treatment here: oral pan-JAK inhibitor, 5-10 mg twice daily. After isolation, RNA underwent reverse transcription to generate cDNA as the sequencing template. Measured with immunoSEQ multiplex PCR; TCRdb has only the in-frame clones, and not every one. Here the sample spans about 190,000 clones, roughly 64% being singletons. The specimen was CD8+ T cells sorted from blood, collected at week 24, from a patient treated with tofacitinib. These receptors originate from a human donor with alopecia areata.

The sample holds a few counts of this clone. The CDR3 DNA reads as TGTGCCAGCAGCTTAGGCCCGGGGCGGGGGTCTTACAATGAGCAGTTCTTC. This sequence encodes CASSLGPGRGSYNEQFF. V is TRBV7-7 and J is TRBJ2-1, with 7 bases identical to TRBD2. CDR3 length: 17 residues. Losses at the gene ends were 1 base for V and 4 bases for J; bases not matched to a gene: 10. Germline V gives CDR1 SSHAT, CDR2 FNYEAQ (reference sequence). The variable domain in full, completed from reference TRBV7-7 and TRBJ2-1, reads GAGVSQSPRYKVTKRGQDVTLRCDPISSHATLYWYQQALGQGPEFLTYFNYEAQPDKSGLPSDRFSAERPEGSISTLTIQRTEQRDSAMYRCASSLGPGRGSYNEQFFGPGTRLTVL.

The chain is built from TRBV4-1 and TRBJ2-5; TRBD1 might be the D (6 bases). The length of the CDR3 is 15 residues. Trimming took 4 bases from V and 2 from J, leaving 14 bases between them. Germline loops: CDR1 MGHRA, CDR2 YSYEKL. For the CDR3, the DNA is TGCGCCAGCAGCCTAGCATTCAGGGGACAAGAGACCCAGTACTTC. It is translated as CASSLAFRGQETQYF.

The rearrangement uses TRBV19 and TRBJ1-2; 8 bases line up with TRBD1. Germline values: CDR1 LNHDA, CDR2 SQIVND (reference sequence). The CDR3 runs 14 residues. Unmatched junction bases numbered 7, after V lost 6 bases and J lost 4 bases. CDR3: CASSSGTGGYGYTF. CDR3 coding DNA: TGTGCCAGTAGCAGCGGGACAGGCGGCTATGGCTACACCTTC.

This clone was counted between two and nine times. The chain carries TRBV30 and TRBJ2-7, with 12 bases aligning to TRBD1. CDR1 is GTSNPN and CDR2 is SVGIG in the germline V gene (reference sequence). The CDR3 spans 14 residues. V was clipped by 4 bases and J by 5 bases; unmatched bases: 6. DNA of the CDR3: TGTGCCTGGAATCCCTGGGACAGGGGGCACGAGCAGTACTTC. This codes for CAWNPWDRGHEQYF.

The chain couples TRBV30 to TRBJ2-5; 10 nucleotides line up with TRBD1. The CDR3 loop spans 13 amino acids. The J segment lost 2 bases and the V segment lost 5 bases, leaving 2 bases of the junction unmatched. CDR1 and CDR2 from the germline V gene are GTSNPN and SVGIG (reference sequence). This CDR3 reads CAWRDRGQETQYF. Here the CDR3 DNA reads TGTGCCTGGCGGGACAGGGGACAAGAGACCCAGTACTTC.

The chain recombines TRBV15 with TRBJ1-1; D possibly corresponds to TRBD1 (5 bases). The CDR3 has 15 residues. Looked up from germline, CDR1 is LNHNV and CDR2 is YYDKDF (reference sequence). V was trimmed by 0 bases and J by 1 base, leaving 9 bases between them. The chain's CDR3 is CATSRDGAENTEAFF. DNA for the CDR3: TGTGCCACCAGCAGAGATGGGGCGGAGAACACTGAAGCTTTCTTT.

This chain joins TRBV5-6 and TRBJ1-2, with no clear D. Trimming pared 4 bases from V and 7 bases from J, leaving 8 bases between. The germline gives CDR1 SGHDT, CDR2 YYEEEE. The CDR3 contains 11 residues. This CDR3 reads CASSLELGYTF. The CDR3 bases are TGTGCCAGCAGCCTAGAACTTGGCTACACCTTC.

The rearrangement links TRBV29-1 to TRBJ2-7; 9 bases align to TRBD1. The CDR3 covers 13 residues. With V trimmed by 7 bases and J by 6 bases, 10 bases remained unmatched. Germline CDR1 SQVTM, CDR2 ANQGSEA. DNA for the CDR3: TGCAGCGCTACCGGGACAGGGCTTACCGAGCAGTACTTC. Translated: CSATGTGLTEQYF.

In this sample, this clone turned up a few times. This rearrangement joins TRBV4-2 to TRBJ1-5; D is perhaps TRBD1 (6 bases). This CDR3 region has 16 residues. V lost 0 bases to trimming and J lost 7 bases, with 16 bases between them. Germline assignment: CDR1 LGHNA and CDR2 YNFKEQ. CDR3 sequence: CASSQDLPGGGQPQHF. Here the CDR3 DNA reads TGTGCCAGCAGCCAAGATCTTCCGGGGGGCGGGCAGCCCCAGCATTTT.

The CDR3 DNA reads TGCGCCAGCAGGGTAGCGTACGAGCAGTACTTC. The encoded protein is CASRVAYEQYF. The chain has TRBV5-1 and TRBJ2-7; a weak D match, TRBD2 (5 bases). Trimming pared 5 bases from V and 4 bases from J, leaving 7 bases between. The germline gives CDR1 SGHRS, CDR2 YFSETQ. The CDR3 has 11 residues. Using reference TRBV5-1 and TRBJ2-7 for the parts outside the CDR3, the full variable domain is KAGVTQTPRYLIKTRGQQVTLSCSPISGHRSVSWYQQTPGQGLQFLFEYFSETQRNKGNFPGRFSGRQFSNSRSEMNVSTLELGDSALYLCASRVAYEQYFGPGTRLTVT.

The chain has TRBV5-6 and TRBJ2-2; 14 nucleotides align to TRBD2. Trimming removed 2 bases from V and 3 bases from J; junction bases left unmatched: 3. This CDR3 contains 17 residues. Germline V gives CDR1 SGHDT, CDR2 YYEEEE. The CDR3 DNA reads as TGTGCCAGCAGCTTAGGGACTAGCGGGGGATACACCGGGGAGCTGTTTTTT. This sequence encodes CASSLGTSGGYTGELFF.

The chain uses TRBV7-9 and TRBJ1-1; D gene ambiguous. V lost 7 bases and J lost 1, with 7 bases in between. Looked up from germline, CDR1 is SEHNR and CDR2 is FQNEAQ (reference sequence). The CDR3 consists of 12 residues. CDR3 amino acids: CASTLGNTEAFF. The CDR3 DNA is TGTGCCAGCACCTTGGGGAACACTGAAGCTTTCTTT.

This clone has only a few counts. This chain joins TRBV29-1 and TRBJ2-3, with D perhaps being TRBD1 or TRBD2 (5 bases each). The germline V gene has CDR1 SQVTM and CDR2 ANQGSEA. The V end was cut by 6 bases, the J end by 3 bases, with 22 bases between. The CDR3 is 16 residues long. The CDR3 nucleotides are TGCAGCGTCCCCCGGCCGATGGGACGGGCAACAGATACGCAGTATTTT. Protein: CSVPRPMGRATDTQYF.

The chain uses TRBV11-1 and TRBJ2-5; 9 nucleotides align to TRBD1. The CDR3 is 18 amino acids. V shed 2 bases, J shed 5 bases, and the junction held 15 bases outside the gene matches. CDR1 and CDR2 (germline): SGHAT, FQDESV (reference sequence). The CDR3 loop is CASSLYPLTGTGLETQYF. CDR3 coding DNA: TGTGCCAGCAGCTTATATCCGTTGACCGGGACAGGGTTGGAGACCCAGTACTTC.

In this sample, this clone turned up a few times. This rearrangement joins TRBV19 to TRBJ1-4; D gene uncertain. V was cut by 5 bases and J by 8 bases, with 18 bases left in between. Germline CDR1 is LNHDA and CDR2 is SQIVND (reference sequence). This CDR3 has 15 amino acids. CDR3 region: CASSASQRVEEKLFF. The CDR3 DNA reads TGTGCCAGTAGTGCCAGTCAAAGGGTGGAAGAAAAACTGTTTTTT. Full variable domain (missing parts from reference TRBV19 and TRBJ1-4): DGGITQSPKYLFRKEGQNVTLSCEQNLNHDAMYWYRQDPGQGLRLIYYSQIVNDFQKGDIAEGYSVSREKKESFPLTVTSAQKNPTAFYLCASSASQRVEEKLFFGSGTQLSVL.

The chain carries TRBV4-2 and TRBJ1-6, with TRBD1 as a possible D gene (5 bases). Trimming took off 0 bases at V and 8 bases at J, with 11 bases between the two ends. The CDR3 contains 15 residues. The germline V gene encodes CDR1 LGHNA and CDR2 YNFKEQ. This chain's CDR3 is CASSQDGGTYSPLHF. The CDR3 nucleotides read TGTGCCAGCAGCCAAGATGGGGGGACCTATTCACCCCTCCACTTT.

This clone was detected only a few times. This chain connects TRBV7-9 to TRBJ2-1; D not certain. CDR3 length equals 9 residues. Looked up from germline, CDR1 is SEHNR and CDR2 is FQNEAQ (reference sequence). With 4 bases removed from V and 10 bases from J, the gap between germline ends came to 2 bases. CDR3 sequence (DNA): TGTGCCAGCAGCTCGGAGCAGTTCTTC. This codes for CASSSEQFF.

V is TRBV11-2 and J is TRBJ1-2; D is undetermined. Germline loops: CDR1 SGHAT, CDR2 FQNNGV. V lost 1 base and J 4 bases, leaving 13 bases between the germline ends. This CDR3 has 15 residues. CDR3 sequence (DNA): TGTGCCAGCAGCTTAGGTGGGCAGCTATTCTATGGCTACACCTTC. It specifies CASSLGGQLFYGYTF.

The chain links TRBV6-5 to TRBJ2-7; weak D call: TRBD2 (5 bases). V lost 5 bases and J lost 2, with 13 bases in between. Per germline, CDR1 MNHEY and CDR2 SVGAGI. CDR3 size: 14 residues. CDR3 residues: CASSASIGAYEQYF. The DNA of the CDR3 is TGTGCCAGCAGTGCTTCGATCGGGGCCTACGAGCAGTACTTC.

This chain uses TRBV9 with TRBJ2-7; 7 bases fit TRBD1. CDR1 is SGDLS and CDR2 is YYNGEE in the germline V gene. This CDR3 contains 14 residues. Unmatched junction bases numbered 5, after V lost 3 bases and J lost 2 bases. In nucleotides, the CDR3 is TGTGCCAGCAGCGGAACAGGGGTTACCTACGAGCAGTACTTC. Amino acids: CASSGTGVTYEQYF.

The genes are TRBV29-1 and TRBJ1-2; D might be TRBD1 (5 bases). The CDR3 totals 13 residues. The germline V gene has CDR1 SQVTM and CDR2 ANQGSEA. With 6 bases removed from V and 3 bases from J, the gap between germline ends came to 14 bases. The CDR3 DNA sequence: TGCAGCGTCCCCTTGGGGGGAGACTATGGCTACACCTTC. This encodes CSVPLGGDYGYTF.

Only a few counts were recorded for this clone. V usage is TRBV6-5 and J usage is TRBJ2-3; TRBD2 matches at 8 bases. The CDR3 runs 13 residues. Germline values: CDR1 MNHEY, CDR2 SVGAGI. The J segment lost 14 bases and the V segment lost 6 bases, leaving 13 bases of the junction unmatched. The CDR3 DNA reads TGTGCCAGCAGCCCTGGGAGCGGGGGCCGGAGGTATTTT. Protein: CASSPGSGGRRYF.

This chain links TRBV29-1 with TRBJ1-2; no firm D call. The germline CDR1 and CDR2 sequences are SQVTM and ANQGSEA. The CDR3 sequence is 13 residues long. The V end lost 4 bases, the J end lost 4 bases, and 13 bases lay between the germline ends. CDR3 region: CSVVSERSYGYTF. CDR3 sequence (DNA): TGCAGCGTTGTGTCGGAGAGGAGCTATGGCTACACCTTC. Full variable domain (rest looked up from reference TRBV29-1 and TRBJ1-2): SAVISQKPSRDICQRGTSLTIQCQVDSQVTMMFWYRQQPGQSLTLIATANQGSEATYESGFVIDKFPISRPNLTFSTLTVSNMSPEDSSIYLCSVVSERSYGYTFGSGTRLTVV.

The rearrangement uses TRBV13 and TRBJ1-4, with TRBD1 identical over 7 bases. Germline V gene lookup returns CDR1 PRHDT and CDR2 FYEKMQ (reference sequence). The V gene end was trimmed by 8 bases and the J gene end by 3 bases; junction bases not matched to a gene: 6. The CDR3 covers 14 residues. In DNA form, the CDR3 reads TGTGCCAGCCGCGGGGGACAGTCTAATGAAAAACTGTTTTTT. As protein: CASRGGQSNEKLFF.

About this clone itself: The germline gene is not matched at one end of the junction; a read error may be the cause. Other DNA sequences in this sample translate to the same CDR3. The chain links TRBV7-9 to TRBJ2-3, with TRBD1 matching over 9 bases. The CDR3 spans 17 residues. Per the germline V gene, CDR1 is SEHNR and CDR2 is FQNEAQ (reference sequence). The CDR3 DNA sequence: TGTGCCAGCAGCTCCCATCCGGGACAGGGAACATACGATACACAGTATTTT. It is translated as CASSSHPGQGTYDTQYF. Based on the CDR3 plus reference TRBV7-9 and TRBJ2-3, the full variable domain is DTGVSQNPRHKITKRGQNVTFRCDPISEHNRLYWYRQTLGQGPEFLTYFQNEAQLEKSRLLSDRFSAERPKGSFSTLEIQRTEQGDSAMYLCASSSHPGQGTYDTQYFGPGTRLTVL.

The rearrangement links TRBV13 to TRBJ1-1; D not resolved. V lost 2 bases, J lost 7 bases, and 14 bases lay in between. Germline loops: CDR1 PRHDT, CDR2 FYEKMQ (reference sequence). The CDR3 covers 14 residues. The CDR3 spells CASSLYLEKGEAFF. The CDR3 nucleotides read TGTGCCAGCAGCTTATATCTGGAAAAGGGTGAAGCTTTCTTT.

The gene calls are TRBV2 and TRBJ2-3; D possibly corresponds to TRBD2 (6 bases). CDR3 length: 15 residues. V was trimmed by 2 bases and J by 0 bases, leaving 9 bases between them. Germline V gene sequence: CDR1 SNHLY, CDR2 FYNNEI. In nucleotides, the CDR3 is TGTGCCAGCAGTGAATACAGCGGGAGCACAGATACGCAGTATTTT. Residues: CASSEYSGSTDTQYF.

This clone was detected once. The V and J genes are TRBV5-1 and TRBJ1-2; 7 nucleotides align to TRBD1. CDR1 SGHRS and CDR2 YFSETQ come from the germline V gene. V dropped 7 bases and J dropped 9; count of bases not matched to a gene: 6. CDR3 length equals 11 residues. CDR3 protein: CASYETGRYTF. CDR3 sequence (DNA): TGCGCCAGCTACGAGACAGGGCGCTACACCTTC.

The chain carries TRBV13 and TRBJ1-4; a weak D match, TRBD1 (5 bases). Germline V lookup: CDR1 PRHDT, CDR2 FYEKMQ (reference sequence). CDR3 length: 17 amino acids. V lost 5 bases, J lost 5 bases, and 21 bases lay in between. The CDR3 region has the DNA TGTGCCAGCAGCGCCTCCGGTGCCCGGGGGTTAAATGAAAAACTGTTTTTT. Its translation is CASSASGARGLNEKLFF.

The chain links TRBV19 to TRBJ1-1; D uncertain. From germline, CDR1 is LNHDA and CDR2 SQIVND (reference sequence). This CDR3 region has 12 residues. Trimming left V 7 bases short and J 3 bases short, with 9 bases between. The CDR3 nucleotides read TGTGCCAGTACCGGACGGTACACTGAAGCTTTCTTT. It codes for CASTGRYTEAFF. The complete variable domain, with remaining parts taken from reference TRBV19 and TRBJ1-1, reads DGGITQSPKYLFRKEGQNVTLSCEQNLNHDAMYWYRQDPGQGLRLIYYSQIVNDFQKGDIAEGYSVSREKKESFPLTVTSAQKNPTAFYLCASTGRYTEAFFGQGTRLTVV.

The gene calls are TRBV18 and TRBJ1-2; D remains ambiguous. With 4 bases removed from V and 5 bases from J, the gap between germline ends came to 14 bases. The germline CDR1 and CDR2 sequences are KGHSH and LQKENI. CDR3 length: 14 amino acids. The CDR3 protein is CASSLGSSSYGYTF. DNA of the CDR3: TGTGCCAGCTCACTAGGAAGCAGCTCGTATGGCTACACCTTC. Drawing the rest from reference TRBV18 and TRBJ1-2, the complete variable domain is NAGVMQNPRHLVRRRGQEARLRCSPMKGHSHVYWYRQLPEEGLKFMVYLQKENIIDESGMPKERFSAEFPKEGPSILRIQQVVRGDSAAYFCASSLGSSSYGYTFGSGTRLTVV.

The V and J genes are TRBV27 and TRBJ1-2, with no clear D. V lost 6 bases and J lost 5, with 7 bases in between. The CDR3 covers 11 residues. Germline V gives CDR1 MNHEY, CDR2 SMNVEV (reference sequence). The CDR3: CASRDSYGYTF. The CDR3 DNA is TGTGCCAGCAGGGACTCGTATGGCTACACCTTC.